Listed below are T cell receptor beta chains from one sample, sequenced in a study of Ad26.COV2.S vaccination and SARS-CoV-2 variants. TCRdb keeps only in-frame clones here, not all; method: immunoSEQ multiplex PCR. The table includes 350,000 to 400,000 clones, roughly nine tenths detected once. The sample was peripheral blood, taken in a trial of Ad26.COV2.S vaccine versus placebo. Receptors originate from a person between 18 and 60 years old who received the Ad26.COV2.S COVID-19 vaccine or a placebo. The CDR3 runs from the conserved cysteine through the conserved F or W. A D gene is named only where the DNA matches it firmly. Rows give clone size only sometimes, using once, few, many, or a class for an expanded clone.

TRBD1,.,TRBV5-4,TRBJ2-5,CASRWGQNQETQYF,TGTGCCAGCAGATGGGGACAGAACCAAGAGACCCAGTACTTC
.,.,TRBV28,TRBJ2-3,CASSFRTATDTQYF,TGTGCCAGCAGTTTCCGGACAGCCACAGATACGCAGTATTTT
.,.,TRBV25-1,TRBJ1-1,CASSSGLNTEAFF,TGTGCCAGCAGTTCAGGGTTGAACACTGAAGCTTTCTTT
TRBD1,once,TRBV5-8,TRBJ1-1,CASSTGQGPGGTEAFF,TGTGCCAGCAGCACAGGACAGGGTCCCGGGGGCACTGAAGCTTTCTTT
.,once,TRBV5-5,TRBJ1-2,CASSNRASLLANYGYTF,TGTGCCAGCAGCAACCGGGCGTCGCTTCTAGCTAACTATGGCTACACCTTC
.,.,TRBV5-6,TRBJ2-2,CASRRTAAGELFF,TGTGCCAGCAGGAGGACTGCCGCCGGGGAGCTGTTTTTT
.,.,TRBV21-1,TRBJ1-2,CASSKSWGQRAYGYTF,TGTGCCAGCAGCAAAAGTTGGGGACAGCGGGCCTATGGCTACACCTTC
.,.,TRBV5-1,TRBJ2-3,CASHIGGSTDTQYF,TGCGCCAGCCACATTGGGGGGAGCACAGATACGCAGTATTTT
.,.,TRBV27,TRBJ2-2,CASSFQGRSGELFF,TGTGCCAGCAGTTTCCAGGGAAGGTCGGGGGAGCTGTTTTTT
TRBD1,.,TRBV3-1/TRBV3-2,TRBJ2-2,CASSQDGIQDRTNTGELFF,TGTGCCAGCAGCCAAGATGGGATTCAGGACAGGACGAACACCGGGGAGCTGTTTTTT
.,.,TRBV5-5,TRBJ2-2,CASSLVGGNKGGELFF,TGTGCCAGCAGCCTAGTCGGCGGGAATAAGGGCGGGGAGCTGTTTTTT
.,.,TRBV29-1,TRBJ2-5,CSVKGLEVTQYF,TGCAGCGTTAAGGGACTGGAGGTGACCCAGTACTTC
.,.,TRBV5-4,TRBJ1-1,CASSRGSTGMNTEAFF,TGTGCCAGCAGCCGGGGATCGACAGGCATGAACACTGAAGCTTTCTTT
.,once,TRBV10-3,TRBJ1-4,CATSGGGDEKLFF,TGTGCCACGTCAGGCGGCGGGGACGAAAAACTGTTTTTT
TRBD1,.,TRBV10-2,TRBJ2-7,CASLTGPQGEQYF,TGCGCCAGCTTGACAGGGCCCCAAGGCGAGCAGTACTTC
TRBD1,.,TRBV5-1,TRBJ1-4,CASSLDVTGGNEKLFF,TGCGCCAGCAGCTTGGATGTGACAGGGGGAAATGAAAAACTGTTTTTT
TRBD1,.,TRBV7-2,TRBJ1-2,CASAEPGTGAYGYTF,TGTGCCAGCGCCGAACCAGGGACAGGGGCCTATGGCTACACCTTC
TRBD1,.,TRBV6-5,TRBJ1-3,CASRDTGGAGNTIYF,TGTGCCAGCAGGGATACAGGGGGCGCAGGAAACACCATATATTTT
.,.,TRBV7-9,TRBJ2-3,CASSSGSTDTQYF,TGTGCCAGCAGCTCCGGGTCCACAGATACGCAGTATTTT
.,.,TRBV4-1,TRBJ1-2,CASKRGFTPDISGHYGYTF,TGCGCCAGTAAGCGAGGATTTACACCAGACATTTCAGGACACTATGGCTACACCTTC
.,.,TRBV2,TRBJ2-1,CASSVSSNEQFF,TGTGCCAGCAGTGTAAGCAGCAATGAGCAGTTCTTC
.,.,TRBV5-4,TRBJ1-4,CASSLGGEKLFF,TGTGCCAGCAGCTTGGGGGGAGAAAAACTGTTTTTT
.,.,TRBV19,TRBJ2-5,CASSIGKSETQYF,TGTGCCAGTAGTATTGGCAAGTCGGAGACCCAGTACTTC
TRBD1,.,TRBV7-2,TRBJ1-2,CASSRGTGLGYGYTF,TGTGCCAGCAGCCGTGGGACAGGGTTAGGGTATGGCTACACCTTC
.,.,TRBV5-1,TRBJ1-1,CASSLTGMNTEAFF,TGCGCCAGCAGCTTGACAGGCATGAACACTGAAGCTTTCTTT
.,.,TRBV6-2/TRBV6-3,TRBJ2-5,CASSYPRGTQYF,TGTGCCAGCAGTTACCCTCGGGGGACCCAGTACTTC
.,.,TRBV7-8,TRBJ1-1,CASSLADRNTEAFF,TGTGCCAGCAGCCTCGCGGACAGGAACACTGAAGCTTTCTTT
.,.,TRBV6-6,TRBJ2-5,CASTKIPTEVRETQYF,TGTGCCAGCACTAAAATCCCGACTGAGGTGCGAGAGACCCAGTACTTC
.,few,TRBV11-2,TRBJ1-6,CASSLVAGPNSPLHF,TGTGCCAGCAGCTTAGTGGCAGGGCCTAATTCACCCCTCCACTTT
.,.,TRBV13,TRBJ1-3,CASSSDGGSGNTIYF,TGTGCCAGCAGCTCGGACGGAGGCTCTGGAAACACCATATATTTT
.,few,TRBV4-1,TRBJ1-6,CASSQLQTNSPLHF,TGCGCCAGCAGCCAACTACAGACAAATTCACCCCTCCACTTT
.,.,TRBV30,TRBJ1-1,CAWSVRIGGRTEAFF,TGTGCCTGGAGTGTAAGGATTGGGGGGAGGACTGAAGCTTTCTTT